This T cell receptor (beta chain) is from a study of blood T cell repertoires in COVID-19. The assay was immunoSEQ multiplex PCR, and TCRdb's table has in-frame clones only and misses some. The table records over 350,000 clones, approximately 90% of them present only once. V dropped 2 bases and J dropped 6 bases, with 10 bases sitting between them. The CDR3 covers 13 residues. Germline values: CDR1 WSHSY, CDR2 SAAADI. This clone has just one count. The chain is built from TRBV10-2 and TRBJ1-1; D not resolved. Sequenced input: peripheral blood. The TCR was taken from a woman between 25 and 40 years old with acute or convalescent COVID-19. CDR3: CASSERGFPEAFF. CDR3 DNA: TGCGCCAGCAGTGAGAGAGGGTTTCCTGAAGCTTTCTTT.